The sequence of this T cell receptor beta chain was determined in a study of blood T cell repertoires in COVID-19. The CDR3 loop spans 15 amino acids. The V gene lost 0 bases and the J gene lost 3 bases, with 12 bases spanning the gap. Germline values: CDR1 SGHRS, CDR2 YFSETQ. Recovered participants had two consecutive negative NP/OP PCR tests, healthcare professional clearance, or symptom resolution. Sequencing was performed with immunoSEQ multiplex PCR; in TCRdb, only in-frame clones are kept and a portion is missing. The sample yields hundreds of thousands of clones, around 90% seen once. The chain recombines TRBV5-1 with TRBJ1-1; no reliable D call. Sequenced sample: PBMCs or T cells enriched from blood (not recorded which). This receptor was identified in a man in his fifties or sixties who had recovered from COVID-19. This CDR3 reads CASSLENPRDTEAFF. CDR3 bases: TGCGCCAGCAGCTTGGAGAACCCGAGGGACACTGAAGCTTTCTTT.